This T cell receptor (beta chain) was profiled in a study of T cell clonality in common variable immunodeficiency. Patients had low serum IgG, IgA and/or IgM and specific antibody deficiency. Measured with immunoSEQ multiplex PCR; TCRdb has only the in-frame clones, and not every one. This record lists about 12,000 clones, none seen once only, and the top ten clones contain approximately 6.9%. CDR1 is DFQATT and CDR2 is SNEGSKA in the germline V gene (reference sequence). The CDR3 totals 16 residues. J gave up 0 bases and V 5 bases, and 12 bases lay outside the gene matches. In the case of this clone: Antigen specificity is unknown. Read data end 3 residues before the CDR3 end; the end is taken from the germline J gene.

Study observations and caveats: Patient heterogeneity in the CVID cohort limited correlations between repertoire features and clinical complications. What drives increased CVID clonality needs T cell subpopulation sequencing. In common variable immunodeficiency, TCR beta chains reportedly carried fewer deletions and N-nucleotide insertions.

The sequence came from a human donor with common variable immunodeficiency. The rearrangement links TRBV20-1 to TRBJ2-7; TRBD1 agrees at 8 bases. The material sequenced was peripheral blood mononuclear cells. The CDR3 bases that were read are TGCAGTGCTTTCAAAGGACAGGGAACCTTCTCCTACGAG. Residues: CSAFKGQGTFSYE. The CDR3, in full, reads CSAFKGQGTFSYEQYF.